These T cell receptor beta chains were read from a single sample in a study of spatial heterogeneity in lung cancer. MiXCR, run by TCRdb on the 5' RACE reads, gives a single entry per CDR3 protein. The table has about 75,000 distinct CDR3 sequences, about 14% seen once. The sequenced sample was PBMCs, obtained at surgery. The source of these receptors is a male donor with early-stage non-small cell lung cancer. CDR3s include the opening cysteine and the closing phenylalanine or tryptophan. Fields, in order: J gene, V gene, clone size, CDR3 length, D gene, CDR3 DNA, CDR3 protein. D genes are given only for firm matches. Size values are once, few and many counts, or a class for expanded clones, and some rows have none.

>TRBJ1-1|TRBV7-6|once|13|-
TGTGCCACCAGCCAACTGGGGGTCACTGAAGCTTTCTTT
CATSQLGVTEAFF
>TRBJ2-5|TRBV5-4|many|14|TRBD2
TGTGCCAGCAGCTTGCCCGGGGGGGGCGGCTCCCAGTACTTC
CASSLPGGGGSQYF
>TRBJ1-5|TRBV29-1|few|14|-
TGCAGCGTTGAAGAGGCGGGTTTGGGCCAGCCCCAGCATTTT
CSVEEAGLGQPQHF
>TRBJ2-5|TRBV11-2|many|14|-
TGTGCCAGCAGCTTAGTCATAGGGCAAGAGACCCAGTACTTC
CASSLVIGQETQYF
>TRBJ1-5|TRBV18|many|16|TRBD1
TGTGCCAGCTCACCCGACAGGGGGAATAGCAATCAGCCCCAGCATTTT
CASSPDRGNSNQPQHF
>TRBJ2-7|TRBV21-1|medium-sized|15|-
TGTGCCAGCAGCAGAGATCAGGGACACCCCTACGAGCAGTACTTC
CASSRDQGHPYEQYF
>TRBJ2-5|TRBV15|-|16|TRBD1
TGTGCCACCAGCAGTTATCGGACAGGGCTGGAAGAGACCCAGTACTTC
CATSSYRTGLEETQYF
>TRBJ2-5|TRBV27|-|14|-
TGTGCCAGCAGTTTCGTGGGCTACTGGGAGACCCAGTACTTC
CASSFVGYWETQYF
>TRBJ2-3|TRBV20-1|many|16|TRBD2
TGCAGTGCTAGAGATCCCATTAGCGGGAGCACAGATACGCAGTATTTT
CSARDPISGSTDTQYF
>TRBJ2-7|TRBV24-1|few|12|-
TGTGCCACCAGGGACCCGTTGTACGAGCAGTACTTC
CATRDPLYEQYF
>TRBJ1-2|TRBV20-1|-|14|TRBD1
TGCAGTGCTACTGGGGGGACAGGGAACTATGGCTACACCTTC
CSATGGTGNYGYTF
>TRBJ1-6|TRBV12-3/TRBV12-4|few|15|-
TGTGCCAGCAGCCAACAGGCCACGAGGGATTCACCCCTCCACTTT
CASSQQATRDSPLHF
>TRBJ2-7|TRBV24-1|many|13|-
TGTGCCACCAGTGGCGGGTTTACCTACGAGCAGTACTTC
CATSGGFTYEQYF
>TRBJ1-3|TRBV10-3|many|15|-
TGTGCCATCAGGGGGGACACCCGCTCTGGAAACACCATATATTTT
CAIRGDTRSGNTIYF
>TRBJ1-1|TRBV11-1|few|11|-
TGTGCCAGCAGCTTCACACAAGAAGCTTTCTTT
CASSFTQEAFF
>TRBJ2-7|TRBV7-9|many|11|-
TGTGCCAGCAGCTTAACCTACGAGCAGTACTTC
CASSLTYEQYF
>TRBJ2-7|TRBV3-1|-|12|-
TGTGCCAGCAGCCAAGATTCCCTCGAGCAGTACTTC
CASSQDSLEQYF
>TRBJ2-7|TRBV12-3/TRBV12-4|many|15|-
TGTGCCAGCAGTTTAGGGGGCCCTACCTCGGGGGAGCAGTACTTC
CASSLGGPTSGEQYF
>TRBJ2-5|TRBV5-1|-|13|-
TGCGCCAGCAGCTCCAGGGTTTCCGAGACCCAGTACTTC
CASSSRVSETQYF
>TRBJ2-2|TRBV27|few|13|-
TGTGCCAGTAGCCCCTTCGACATAGGGGAGCTGTTTTTT
CASSPFDIGELFF
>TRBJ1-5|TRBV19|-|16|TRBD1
TGTGCCAGTAGTCTGGGACAGAGGGTGAGCAATCAGCCCCAGCATTTT
CASSLGQRVSNQPQHF
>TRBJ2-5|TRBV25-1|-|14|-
TGTGCCAGCAGTGCTCAGGGGGGGGTTGAGACCCAGTACTTC
CASSAQGGVETQYF
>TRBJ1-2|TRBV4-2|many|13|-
TGTGCCAGCAGCAGGGACGGGCAGGTTGGCTACACCTTC
CASSRDGQVGYTF
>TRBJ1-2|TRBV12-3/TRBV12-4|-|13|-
TGTGCCAGCAACCCAGGGGCCAACTATGGCTACACCTTC
CASNPGANYGYTF
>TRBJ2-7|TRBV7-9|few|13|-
TGTGCCAGTGGGCCCGGGGACACCTACGAGCAGTACTTC
CASGPGDTYEQYF
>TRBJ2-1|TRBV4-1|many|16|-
TGCGCCAGCAGCCACCCGGACCCCCGCGCCTACAATGAGCAGTTCTTC
CASSHPDPRAYNEQFF
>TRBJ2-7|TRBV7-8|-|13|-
TGTGCCAGCAGCTCGAGACCGTCCTACGAGCAGTACTTC
CASSSRPSYEQYF